This TCR beta chain emerged from a study of PD-L1 blockade in urothelial cancer. Study information: Atezolizumab 1,200 mg was given intravenously every 3 weeks, starting 2014. Males with bladder-origin urothelial cancer constituted about nine tenths of the roughly 29 patients. At 3 weeks (second dose) and 6 weeks after starting treatment, blood was analyzed.

Time point reported: pretreatment peripheral blood. TCRdb's copy holds only in-frame clones and misses some; the assay was immunoSEQ multiplex PCR. In the table there are about 63,000 clones, about 86% of which are singletons. General study points: Pretreatment clonality of the blood TCR repertoire below the median was predictive of superior survival.

A note on this clone: Its antigen is currently unknown.

V was trimmed by 2 bases and J by 0 bases, leaving 11 bases between them. This CDR3 region has 16 residues. The germline V gene encodes CDR1 MNHNS and CDR2 SASEGT. The chain recombines TRBV6-1 with TRBJ2-4; D gene unclear. The specimen comprised PBMCs, sampled around atezolizumab (anti-PD-L1) treatment. This receptor was taken from a man aged 65 to 79 with urothelial cancer. The CDR3 protein is CASSEWQLLAKNIQYF. The DNA for the CDR3 is TGTGCCAGCAGTGAATGGCAGTTATTAGCCAAAAACATTCAGTACTTC.